A selection of T cell receptor beta chains follows, all from one sample in a study of human T cells and chemical hapten exposure. MiXCR, applied by TCRdb to the RACE reads, yields one record per CDR3 protein. Among about 260,000 distinct CDR3 sequences listed, over 8% were seen once. Source: whole blood, taken in connection with sensitization to the hapten diphenylcyclopropenone (DPC). These receptors originate from a woman between 35 and 50 years old with alopecia areata. Some clones in this sample may be carry-over from other donors' samples. The CDR3 runs from the conserved cysteine through the conserved F or W. D genes are given only for firm matches. Size is omitted from some rows. Given values are once, few, many or a class for expanded clones.

v_gene,abundance,j_gene,d_gene,CDR3aa,CDR3nt
TRBV29-1,-,TRBJ1-4,-,CSVQALNEKLFF,TGCAGCGTACAAGCGTTGAATGAAAAACTGTTTTTT
TRBV7-2,few,TRBJ2-5,TRBD1,CASSPGQGRARETQYF,TGTGCCAGCAGCCCTGGACAGGGGAGAGCGCGAGAGACCCAGTACTTC
TRBV3-1,-,TRBJ1-1,-,CASSPTGTWDTEAFF,TGTGCCAGCAGCCCCACCGGGACTTGGGACACTGAAGCTTTCTTT
TRBV28,-,TRBJ1-5,-,CASSPMVNQPQHF,TGTGCCAGCAGTCCCATGGTTAATCAGCCCCAGCATTTT
TRBV20-1,-,TRBJ2-3,TRBD2,CSAPASGRDQYF,TGCAGTGCACCCGCTAGCGGGAGGGACCAGTATTTT
TRBV6-5,-,TRBJ2-5,TRBD2,CASSDSGRAGETQYF,TGTGCCAGCAGTGACAGCGGGAGGGCGGGGGAGACCCAGTACTTC
TRBV6-5,few,TRBJ2-4,-,CASSYELGSGIQYF,TGTGCCAGCAGTTATGAATTAGGGAGCGGCATTCAGTACTTC
TRBV6-5,few,TRBJ1-2,-,CASSYGGANYGYTF,TGTGCCAGCAGTTACGGGGGAGCTAACTATGGCTACACCTTC
TRBV7-2,few,TRBJ1-4,-,CASSPHGGAGNEKLFF,TGTGCCAGCAGCCCCCATGGGGGGGCAGGTAATGAAAAACTGTTTTTT
TRBV6-5,-,TRBJ2-7,-,CASSYSGGTSYEQYF,TGTGCCAGCAGTTACTCGGGCGGCACCTCCTACGAGCAGTACTTC
TRBV29-1,many,TRBJ2-3,TRBD2,CSVGLARDTQYF,TGCAGCGTGGGACTAGCTAGAGATACGCAGTATTTT
TRBV6-6,many,TRBJ2-3,-,CASSFPRGRATDTQYF,TGTGCCAGCAGTTTCCCTAGGGGGAGGGCGACAGATACGCAGTATTTT
TRBV15,many,TRBJ2-7,-,CATSRDSGTRSGEQYF,TGTGCCACCAGCAGAGATTCGGGCACCCGAAGTGGCGAGCAGTACTTC
TRBV12-3/TRBV12-4,-,TRBJ2-1,-,CASSRPTSMGRNEQFF,TGTGCCAGCAGTCGCCCGACTAGTATGGGGCGCAATGAGCAGTTCTTC
TRBV5-1,few,TRBJ1-1,-,CASSLRDEGEAFF,TGCGCCAGCAGCTTGAGGGATGAGGGTGAAGCTTTCTTT
TRBV15,-,TRBJ2-3,TRBD1,CAARGQGYTDTQYF,TGTGCCGCCCGAGGACAGGGTTACACAGATACGCAGTATTTT
TRBV27,few,TRBJ2-3,-,CASSSPERRDTQYF,TGTGCCAGCAGTTCCCCCGAAAGGAGAGATACGCAGTATTTT
TRBV12-3/TRBV12-4,many,TRBJ2-1,-,CASSPQGASGQDNEQFF,TGTGCCAGCAGTCCTCAGGGGGCTAGCGGCCAGGACAATGAGCAGTTCTTC
TRBV20-1,few,TRBJ2-3,-,CSAREPGSVDTQYF,TGCAGTGCTAGAGAACCCGGGAGCGTAGATACGCAGTATTTT
TRBV28,many,TRBJ2-7,TRBD2,CASSSRTSGGGEQYF,TGTGCCAGCAGTTCCCGGACTAGCGGGGGCGGCGAGCAGTACTTC
TRBV10-3,few,TRBJ1-1,-,CAIKQVDTEAFF,TGTGCCATTAAGCAGGTGGACACTGAAGCTTTCTTT
TRBV27,many,TRBJ2-1,TRBD2,CASSLFKASGRAARNEQFF,TGTGCCAGCAGTTTATTTAAGGCTAGCGGGAGGGCCGCTCGGAATGAGCAGTTCTTC
TRBV9,many,TRBJ2-5,TRBD1,CASSTRQGTGETQYF,TGTGCCAGCAGCACTCGACAGGGGACAGGAGAGACCCAGTACTTC
TRBV6-2/TRBV6-3,-,TRBJ2-5,TRBD1,CASSYAGQAKETQYF,TGTGCCAGCAGTTACGCGGGACAGGCTAAAGAGACCCAGTACTTC
TRBV10-3,many,TRBJ2-2,TRBD2,CAISAPGERGSGELFF,TGTGCCATCAGTGCCCCGGGGGAGCGGGGGTCCGGGGAGCTGTTTTTT
TRBV19,few,TRBJ2-5,TRBD2,CASSPGLAGPQETQYF,TGTGCCAGTAGTCCCGGACTAGCGGGGCCCCAAGAGACCCAGTACTTC
TRBV5-4,-,TRBJ2-7,-,CASSSLGPSYEQYF,TGTGCCAGCAGCTCCCTGGGACCCTCCTACGAGCAGTACTTC
TRBV5-6,few,TRBJ1-1,-,CASSLGRPPAFF,TGTGCCAGCAGCTTGGGACGGCCTCCCGCTTTCTTT
TRBV27,few,TRBJ2-3,TRBD2,CASTIAGNPTDTQYF,TGTGCCAGCACCATAGCGGGAAACCCTACAGATACGCAGTATTTT
TRBV27,few,TRBJ2-7,-,CANTFPYEQYF,TGTGCCAACACATTCCCCTACGAGCAGTACTTC
TRBV6-2/TRBV6-3,many,TRBJ2-1,-,CASSYSPYNEQFF,TGTGCCAGCAGTTACTCCCCCTACAATGAGCAGTTCTTC
TRBV10-2,-,TRBJ1-5,-,CASSESTLIQPQHF,TGCGCCAGCAGTGAGTCGACTTTGATTCAGCCCCAGCATTTT
TRBV6-2/TRBV6-3,many,TRBJ2-2,-,CASGRMDTGELFF,TGTGCCAGCGGGCGAATGGACACCGGGGAGCTGTTTTTT
TRBV7-3,once,TRBJ2-3,-,CASSLVANTDTQYF,TGTGCCAGCAGCTTAGTAGCGAACACAGATACGCAGTATTTT
TRBV7-2,many,TRBJ1-5,-,CASSLLQVSATQHF,TGTGCCAGCAGCTTACTCCAGGTCTCAGCGACCCAGCATTTT
TRBV6-2/TRBV6-3,-,TRBJ2-5,TRBD2,CASNPQTSGIETQYF,TGTGCCAGCAACCCCCAGACTAGCGGGATCGAGACCCAGTACTTC
TRBV6-2/TRBV6-3,-,TRBJ2-7,-,CASRLRGASGEQYF,TGTGCCAGCAGACTCCGAGGAGCCTCAGGAGAGCAGTACTTC
TRBV12-3/TRBV12-4,-,TRBJ2-7,-,CASAKAGEQYF,TGTGCCAGCGCTAAGGCGGGCGAGCAGTACTTC
TRBV27,-,TRBJ2-4,TRBD1,CASRGGPKNIQYF,TGTGCCAGTCGAGGGGGCCCCAAAAACATTCAGTACTTC
TRBV4-3,many,TRBJ2-1,TRBD1,CASSQLGQGPYNEQFF,TGCGCCAGCAGCCAACTTGGACAGGGACCCTACAATGAGCAGTTCTTC